Presented here are 6 T cell receptor beta chains from one specimen sequenced in a study of blood T cell repertoires in COVID-19. The table came from immunoSEQ multiplex PCR; TCRdb's copy has only in-frame clones and leaves some out. The table records a few hundred thousand clones, roughly 88% of them present only once. The sequencing input was PBMCs or T cells enriched from blood (not recorded which). Every receptor here comes from a man between 18 and 29 years old who had recovered from COVID-19.

V is TRBV28 and J is TRBJ1-2; TRBD1 agrees at 9 bases. The germline gives CDR1 MDHEN, CDR2 SYDVKM. There are 18 residues in the CDR3. With V trimmed by 4 bases and J by 8 bases, 20 bases remained unmatched. CDR3 nucleotide sequence: TGTGCCAGCAGTTCCTACACCGGGACAGGGATGAATTCTCGGGGCTACACCTTC. It specifies CASSSYTGTGMNSRGYTF.

The CDR3 DNA is TGTGCCAGCAGTTCTTTACAAAATAATTCACCCCTCCACTTT. Translation gives CASSSLQNNSPLHF. V usage is TRBV27 and J usage is TRBJ1-6; D is uncertain. Trimming took off 4 bases at V and 5 bases at J, with 9 bases between the two ends. This CDR3 is built from 14 residues. Per the germline V gene, CDR1 is MNHEY and CDR2 is SMNVEV (reference sequence).

CDR3 residues: CAWEKGQGPVTNEKLFF. The CDR3 bases are TGTGCCTGGGAAAAGGGACAGGGCCCGGTAACTAATGAAAAACTGTTTTTT. The chain carries TRBV30 and TRBJ1-4, with 9 bases aligning to TRBD1. Germline trimming cut 5 bases from V and 1 base from J; bases unmatched to any gene: 11. The CDR3 has 17 amino acids. In germline, CDR1 is GTSNPN, CDR2 SVGIG (reference sequence).

This clone was counted once. The rearrangement uses TRBV10-3 and TRBJ2-2; 7 bases fit TRBD1. Germline V gives CDR1 ENHRY, CDR2 SYGVKD. The junction had 5 bases not matched to a gene; V was cut back by 3 bases and J by 4 bases. This CDR3 spans 15 amino acids. CDR3 protein: CAISDSGTATGELFF. CDR3 DNA: TGTGCCATCAGTGATTCGGGGACAGCCACCGGGGAGCTGTTTTTT.

This chain links TRBV20-1 with TRBJ1-1; D is undetermined. The CDR3 contains 10 residues. Germline assignment: CDR1 DFQATT and CDR2 SNEGSKA (reference sequence). Trimming took off 5 bases at V and 8 bases at J, with 9 bases between the two ends. CDR3: CSAPREEAFF. CDR3 in DNA: TGCAGTGCTCCTCGAGAGGAAGCTTTCTTT.

V and J are TRBV19 and TRBJ1-2; TRBD1 agrees at 10 bases. This CDR3 contains 15 residues. V shed 4 bases and J 4 bases; nucleotides not matched to a gene: 6. CDR1 and CDR2 from the germline V gene are LNHDA and SQIVND (reference sequence). In DNA form, the CDR3 reads TGTGCCAGTAGTACCCAGACAGGGGGCGGCTATGGCTACACCTTC. It yields the protein CASSTQTGGGYGYTF.